This TCR beta chain was identified during a study of T-cell memory formation after mild COVID-19. In the study overall: TCR clusters mostly belonged to single donors.

5'RACE with constant-segment primers built TCRalpha and TCRbeta cDNA libraries with UMIs. TCRdb redid the calling of the 5' RACE reads with MiXCR, one entry per CDR3 protein. The sample consists of about 430,000 distinct CDR3 sequences, less than 25% of them appearing once. As concerns this clonotype: As yet, its antigen is unknown.

The germline V gene encodes CDR1 SGHTA and CDR2 FQGNSA. Trimming at V came to 0 bases and at J to 2 bases, leaving 3 bases not matched to a gene. This CDR3 is 15 amino acids long. General study findings and limits: For contracting clones, CD4+ ones sat mainly in CM and EM, CD8+ in EMRA.

The source is an adult woman who had mild COVID-19 (a few samples of this study predate the infection). Cell type and time point are not known. The rearrangement links TRBV7-2 to TRBJ2-7, with 8 bases identical to TRBD2. Source material: PBMCs or a T cell subset sorted from them (not recorded which). As DNA, the CDR3 is TGTGCCAGCAGCTTAGCTAGCGGGAACGCCTACGAGCAGTACTTC. Protein sequence: CASSLASGNAYEQYF.